These 9 T cell receptor beta chains share one sample of origin, sequenced in a study of blood T cell repertoires in COVID-19. Using immunoSEQ multiplex PCR, the repertoire was profiled, and TCRdb retains in-frame clones only, with some absent. This table has 150,000 to 200,000 clones, almost 85% appearing once. The specimen was peripheral blood. The receptors originated from a human donor with acute or convalescent COVID-19. The donor label of this sample is uncertain.

The chain employs TRBV7-8 and TRBJ2-3, with a weak D call TRBD1 (6 bases). The CDR3 extends over 17 amino acids. CDR1 and CDR2 (germline): SGHVS, FQNEAQ. With 4 bases removed from V and 2 bases from J, the gap between germline ends came to 19 bases. CDR3 DNA: TGTGCCAGCAGCTCGAGATTCCAGGGGACCCTCACAGATACGCAGTATTTT. Its protein is CASSSRFQGTLTDTQYF.

This chain joins TRBV2 and TRBJ2-1, with 12 nucleotides matching TRBD2. This CDR3 region has 14 residues. Germline loops: CDR1 SNHLY, CDR2 FYNNEI. Unmatched junction bases numbered 5, after V lost 7 bases and J lost 7 bases. The DNA for the CDR3 is TGTGCCAGCACCGAGACTAGCGGGAGAAATGAGCAGTTCTTC. Protein: CASTETSGRNEQFF.

The chain has TRBV19 and TRBJ2-7; 7 bases are shared with TRBD2. The CDR3 is made up of 18 amino acids. The J segment lost 4 bases and the V segment lost 1 base, leaving 16 bases of the junction unmatched. The V gene's germline CDR1 is LNHDA and CDR2 SQIVND (reference sequence). The chain's CDR3 is CASSIVASGQSSWYEQYF. The CDR3 DNA follows: TGTGCCAGTAGTATAGTGGCTAGCGGCCAATCGTCGTGGTACGAGCAGTACTTC.

V gene TRBV20-1 combines with J gene TRBJ1-2; D gene unclear. The CDR3 sequence is 12 residues long. V was shortened by 4 bases and J by 4 bases, with 10 bases between the two germline ends. Germline V gene sequence: CDR1 DFQATT, CDR2 SNEGSKA (reference sequence). CDR3 coding DNA: TGCAGTGCTACTGAGCTTAGCTATGGCTACACCTTC. Its translation is CSATELSYGYTF.

The gene calls are TRBV24-1 and TRBJ1-6; 8 bases line up with TRBD1. The germline gives CDR1 KGHDR, CDR2 SFDVKD. The junction had 18 bases not matched to a gene; V was cut back by 9 bases and J by 6 bases. This CDR3 is built from 18 residues. The CDR3 spells CATAWGQADLDLNSPLHF. Written as DNA, the CDR3 is TGTGCCACCGCGTGGGGACAGGCCGATCTTGACCTTAATTCACCCCTCCACTTT.

The J gene is TRBJ2-1, the V gene TRBV6-5, with 8 bases aligning to TRBD2. From germline, CDR1 is MNHEY and CDR2 SVGAGI. This CDR3 region has 15 residues. Trimming cost V 7 bases and J 7 bases; bases outside gene matches: 12. The CDR3 DNA is TGTGCCAGCACCCCATCGGGGGGGAGGGGTAATGAGCAGTTCTTC. Translated: CASTPSGGRGNEQFF.

The V and J genes are TRBV24-1 and TRBJ2-5; 9 nucleotides align to TRBD1. Trimming at V came to 3 bases and at J to 5 bases, leaving 6 bases not matched to a gene. This CDR3 is built from 15 residues. Germline lookup yields CDR1 KGHDR and CDR2 SFDVKD. The CDR3 DNA follows: TGTGCCACCAGTGATCCGGGACAGGGTTCGGAGACCCAGTACTTC. Translating gives CATSDPGQGSETQYF.

In this sample, this clone turned up once. This sequence joins TRBV11-2 and TRBJ1-1; TRBD1 matches at 8 bases. The V and J ends lost 0 bases and 11 bases, in that order; junction bases with no gene match: 5. This CDR3 has 13 residues. CDR1 and CDR2 from the germline V gene are SGHAT and FQNNGV. The CDR3 loop reads CASSLDLTGGAFF. DNA of the CDR3: TGTGCCAGCAGCTTAGACCTCACAGGGGGGGCTTTCTTT.

The sample holds one count of this clone. This rearrangement joins TRBV29-1 to TRBJ1-2, with 10 bases identical to TRBD1. Losses at the gene ends were 7 bases for V and 5 bases for J; bases not matched to a gene: 7. CDR3 length equals 13 residues. Germline V gene lookup returns CDR1 SQVTM and CDR2 ANQGSEA. The CDR3 DNA reads as TGCAGCGACGGTCCGGGACAGGGGTATGGCTACACCTTC. Amino acid sequence: CSDGPGQGYGYTF.